This T cell receptor (beta chain) was documented in a study of control samples from healthy donors and cancer patients. Here immunoSEQ multiplex PCR was the method, and the copy in TCRdb shows in-frame clones only, minus some. The table lists 170,000 or so clones, approximately 94% of them singletons. The CDR3 covers 13 residues. Germline V gene sequence: CDR1 SQVTM, CDR2 ANQGSEA. The ends were cut back, 6 bases at V and 0 bases at J, with 11 bases in the middle. Sequencing used blood. This sequence joins TRBV29-1 and TRBJ1-1; D remains ambiguous. This receptor was obtained from a woman younger than 35 in good health. The CDR3 loop is CSVATRMNTEAFF. The DNA of the CDR3 is TGCAGCGTAGCGACAAGGATGAACACTGAAGCTTTCTTT.